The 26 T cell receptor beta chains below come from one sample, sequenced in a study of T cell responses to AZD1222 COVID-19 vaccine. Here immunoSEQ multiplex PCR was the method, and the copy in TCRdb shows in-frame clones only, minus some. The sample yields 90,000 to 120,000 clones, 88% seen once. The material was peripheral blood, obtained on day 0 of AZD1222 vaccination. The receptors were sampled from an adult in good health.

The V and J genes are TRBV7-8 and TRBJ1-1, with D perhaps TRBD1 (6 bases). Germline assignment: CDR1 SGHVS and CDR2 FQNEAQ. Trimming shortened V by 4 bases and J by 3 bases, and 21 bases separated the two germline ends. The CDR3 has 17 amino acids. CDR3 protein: CASSYPVGGGKYTEAFF. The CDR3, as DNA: TGTGCCAGCAGCTACCCCGTCGGGGGCGGTAAATACACTGAAGCTTTCTTT.

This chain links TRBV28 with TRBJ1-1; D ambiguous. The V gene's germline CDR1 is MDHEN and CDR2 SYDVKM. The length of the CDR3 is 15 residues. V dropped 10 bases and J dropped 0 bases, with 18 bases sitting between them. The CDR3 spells CATRHSRPLNTEAFF. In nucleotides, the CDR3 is TGTGCCACCCGACACTCCCGCCCACTGAACACTGAAGCTTTCTTT. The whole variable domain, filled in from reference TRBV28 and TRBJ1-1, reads DVKVTQSSRYLVKRTGEKVFLECVQDMDHENMFWYRQDPGLGLRLIYFSYDVKMKEKGDIPEGYSVSREKKERFSLILESASTNQTSMYLCATRHSRPLNTEAFFGQGTRLTVV.

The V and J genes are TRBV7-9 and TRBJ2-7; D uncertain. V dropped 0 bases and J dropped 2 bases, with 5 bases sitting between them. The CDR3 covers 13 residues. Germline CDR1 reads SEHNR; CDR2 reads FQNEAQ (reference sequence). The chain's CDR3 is CASSLAGTYEQYF. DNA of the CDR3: TGTGCCAGCAGCTTAGCGGGGACCTACGAGCAGTACTTC.

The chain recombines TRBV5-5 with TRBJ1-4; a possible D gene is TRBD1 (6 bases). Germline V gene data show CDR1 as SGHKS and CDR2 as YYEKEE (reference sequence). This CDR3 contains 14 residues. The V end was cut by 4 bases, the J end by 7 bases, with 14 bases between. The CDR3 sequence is CASSIPGAGEKLFF. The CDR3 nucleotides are TGTGCCAGCAGCATACCAGGGGCGGGTGAAAAACTGTTTTTT.

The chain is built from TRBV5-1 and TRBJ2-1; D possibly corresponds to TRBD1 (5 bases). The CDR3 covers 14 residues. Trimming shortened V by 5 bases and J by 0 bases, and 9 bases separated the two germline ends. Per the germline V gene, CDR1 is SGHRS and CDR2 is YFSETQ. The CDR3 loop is CASRQASSYNEQFF. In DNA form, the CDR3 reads TGCGCCAGCAGACAGGCGAGCTCCTACAATGAGCAGTTCTTC.

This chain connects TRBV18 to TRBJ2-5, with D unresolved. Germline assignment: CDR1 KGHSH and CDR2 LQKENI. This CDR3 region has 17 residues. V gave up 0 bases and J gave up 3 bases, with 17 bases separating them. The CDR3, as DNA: TGTGCCAGCTCACCACCTCCCCCCCTCCGAACGGAAGAGACCCAGTACTTC. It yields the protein CASSPPPPLRTEETQYF.

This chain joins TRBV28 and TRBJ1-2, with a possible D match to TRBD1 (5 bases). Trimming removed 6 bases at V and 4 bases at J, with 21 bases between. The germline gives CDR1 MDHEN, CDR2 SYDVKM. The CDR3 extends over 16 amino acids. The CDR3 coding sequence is TGTGCCAGCAGCACCCCCGAAGGTCAGGGCACCTATGGCTACACCTTC. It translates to CASSTPEGQGTYGYTF.

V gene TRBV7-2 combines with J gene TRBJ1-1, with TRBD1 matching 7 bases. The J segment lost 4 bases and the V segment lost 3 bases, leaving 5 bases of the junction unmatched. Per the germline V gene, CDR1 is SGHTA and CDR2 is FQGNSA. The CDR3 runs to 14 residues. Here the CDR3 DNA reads TGTGCCAGCAGCTTCCAGGGGGGGGGCACTGAAGCTTTCTTT. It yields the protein CASSFQGGGTEAFF.

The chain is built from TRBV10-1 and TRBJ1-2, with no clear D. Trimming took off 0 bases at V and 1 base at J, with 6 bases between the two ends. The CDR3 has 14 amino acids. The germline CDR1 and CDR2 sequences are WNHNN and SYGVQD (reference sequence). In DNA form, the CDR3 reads TGCGCCAGCAGTGAGTCGCGAAATAACTATGGCTACACCTTC. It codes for CASSESRNNYGYTF.

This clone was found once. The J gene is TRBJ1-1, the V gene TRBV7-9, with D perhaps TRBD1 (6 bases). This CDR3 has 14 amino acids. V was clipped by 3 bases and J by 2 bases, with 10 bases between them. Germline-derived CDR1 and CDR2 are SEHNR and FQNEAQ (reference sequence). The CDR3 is CASSLDRANTEAFF. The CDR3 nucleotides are TGTGCCAGCAGCTTGGACAGAGCTAACACTGAAGCTTTCTTT. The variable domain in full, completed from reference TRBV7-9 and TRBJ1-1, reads DTGVSQNPRHKITKRGQNVTFRCDPISEHNRLYWYRQTLGQGPEFLTYFQNEAQLEKSRLLSDRFSAERPKGSFSTLEIQRTEQGDSAMYLCASSLDRANTEAFFGQGTRLTVV.

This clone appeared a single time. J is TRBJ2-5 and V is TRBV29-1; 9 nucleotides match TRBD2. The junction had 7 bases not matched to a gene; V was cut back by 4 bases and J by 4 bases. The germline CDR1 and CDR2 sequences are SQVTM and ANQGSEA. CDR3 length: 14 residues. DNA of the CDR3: TGCAGCGTTGTAGGCGGGAGGGCTGGAGAGACCCAGTACTTC. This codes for CSVVGGRAGETQYF.

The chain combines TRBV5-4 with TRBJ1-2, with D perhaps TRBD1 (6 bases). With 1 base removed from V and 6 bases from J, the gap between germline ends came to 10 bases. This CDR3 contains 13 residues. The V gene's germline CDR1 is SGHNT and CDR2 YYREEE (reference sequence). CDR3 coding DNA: TGTGCCAGCAGCTTGCAGGGGAGGGATGGCTACACCTTC. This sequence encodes CASSLQGRDGYTF.

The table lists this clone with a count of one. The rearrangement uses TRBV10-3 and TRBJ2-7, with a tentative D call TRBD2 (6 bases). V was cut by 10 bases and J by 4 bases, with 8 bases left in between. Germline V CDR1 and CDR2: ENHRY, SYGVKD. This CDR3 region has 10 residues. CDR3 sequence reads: CATREYEQYF. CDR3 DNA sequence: TGTGCCACCCGGGAGTACGAGCAGTACTTC.

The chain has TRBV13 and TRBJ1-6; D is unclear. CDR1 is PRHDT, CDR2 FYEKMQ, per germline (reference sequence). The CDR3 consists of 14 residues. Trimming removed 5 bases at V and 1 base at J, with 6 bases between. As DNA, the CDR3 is TGTGCCAGCAGCCGCCCGTCCTATAATTCACCCCTCCACTTT. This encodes CASSRPSYNSPLHF.

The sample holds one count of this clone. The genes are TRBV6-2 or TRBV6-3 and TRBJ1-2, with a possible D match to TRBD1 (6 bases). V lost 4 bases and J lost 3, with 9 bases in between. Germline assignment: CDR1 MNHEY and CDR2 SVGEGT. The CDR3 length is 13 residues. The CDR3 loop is CASSLWTDYGYTF. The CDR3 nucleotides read TGTGCCAGCAGTTTGTGGACAGACTATGGCTACACCTTC.

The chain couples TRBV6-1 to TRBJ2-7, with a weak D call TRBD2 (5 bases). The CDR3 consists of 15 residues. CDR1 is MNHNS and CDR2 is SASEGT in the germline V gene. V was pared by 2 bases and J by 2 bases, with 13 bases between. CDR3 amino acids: CASSEWQFGTYEQYF. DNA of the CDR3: TGTGCCAGCAGTGAATGGCAGTTCGGGACCTACGAGCAGTACTTC.

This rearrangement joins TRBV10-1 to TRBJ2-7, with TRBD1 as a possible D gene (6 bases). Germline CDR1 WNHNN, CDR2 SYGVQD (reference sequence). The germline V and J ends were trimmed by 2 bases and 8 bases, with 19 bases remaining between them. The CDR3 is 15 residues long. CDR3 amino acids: CASSENRDTHGQQYF. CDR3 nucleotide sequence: TGCGCCAGCAGTGAGAACCGGGACACACACGGCCAGCAGTACTTC.

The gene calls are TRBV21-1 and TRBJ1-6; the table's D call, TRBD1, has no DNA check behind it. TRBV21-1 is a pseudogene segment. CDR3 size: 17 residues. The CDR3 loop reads CASTGTALTSYNSPLHF. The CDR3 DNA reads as TGTGCCAGCACCGGGACAGCCCTTACCTCCTATAATTCACCCCTCCACTTT.

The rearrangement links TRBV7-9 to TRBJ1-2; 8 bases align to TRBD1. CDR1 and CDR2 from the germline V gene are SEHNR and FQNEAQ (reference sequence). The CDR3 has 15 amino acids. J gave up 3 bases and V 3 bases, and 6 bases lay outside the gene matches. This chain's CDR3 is CASSFGQGAHYGYTF. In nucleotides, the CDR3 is TGTGCCAGCAGCTTTGGCCAGGGGGCCCACTATGGCTACACCTTC.

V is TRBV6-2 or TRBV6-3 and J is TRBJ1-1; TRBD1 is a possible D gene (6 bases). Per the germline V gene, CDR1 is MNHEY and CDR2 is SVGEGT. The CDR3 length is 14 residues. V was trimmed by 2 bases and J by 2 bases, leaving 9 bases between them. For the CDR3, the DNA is TGTGCCAGCAGTTACGGGGGGCTTAACACTGAAGCTTTCTTT. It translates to CASSYGGLNTEAFF.

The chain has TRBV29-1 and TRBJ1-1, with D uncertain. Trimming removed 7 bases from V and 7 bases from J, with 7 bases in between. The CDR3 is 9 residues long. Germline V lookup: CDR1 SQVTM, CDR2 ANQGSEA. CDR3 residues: CSAGVEAFF. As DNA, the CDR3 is TGCAGCGCCGGGGTTGAAGCTTTCTTT.

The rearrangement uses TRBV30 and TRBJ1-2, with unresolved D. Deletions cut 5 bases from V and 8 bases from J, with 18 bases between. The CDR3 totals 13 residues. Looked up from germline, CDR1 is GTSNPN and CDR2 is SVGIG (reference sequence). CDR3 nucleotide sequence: TGTGCCTGGGAGAGGAACAGATTAGGAGGCTACACCTTC. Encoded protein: CAWERNRLGGYTF.

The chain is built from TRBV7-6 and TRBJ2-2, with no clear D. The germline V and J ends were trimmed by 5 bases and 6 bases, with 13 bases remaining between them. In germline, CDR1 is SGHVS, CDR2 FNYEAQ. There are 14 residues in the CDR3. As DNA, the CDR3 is TGTGCCAGCAGCCGAGCTACCCTTCCCGGGGAGCTGTTTTTT. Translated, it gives CASSRATLPGELFF.

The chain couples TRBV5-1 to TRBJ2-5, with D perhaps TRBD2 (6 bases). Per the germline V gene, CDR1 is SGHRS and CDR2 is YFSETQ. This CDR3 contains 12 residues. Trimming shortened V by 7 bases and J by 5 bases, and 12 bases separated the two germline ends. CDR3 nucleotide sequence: TGCGCCAGCTCGAGGGACTTCGAGACCCAGTACTTC. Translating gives CASSRDFETQYF.

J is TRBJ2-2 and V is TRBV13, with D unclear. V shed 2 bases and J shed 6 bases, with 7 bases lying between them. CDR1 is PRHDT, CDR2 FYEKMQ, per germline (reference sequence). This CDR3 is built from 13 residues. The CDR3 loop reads CASSLILAGELFF. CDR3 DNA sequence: TGTGCCAGCAGCTTAATCCTAGCCGGGGAGCTGTTTTTT.

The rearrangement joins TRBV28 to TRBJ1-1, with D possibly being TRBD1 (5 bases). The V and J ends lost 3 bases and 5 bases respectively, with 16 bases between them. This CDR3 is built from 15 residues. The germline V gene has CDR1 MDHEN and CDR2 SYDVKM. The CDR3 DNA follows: TGTGCCAGCAGTTTCACTCCAGGGAAGGGAACTGAAGCTTTCTTT. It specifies CASSFTPGKGTEAFF.